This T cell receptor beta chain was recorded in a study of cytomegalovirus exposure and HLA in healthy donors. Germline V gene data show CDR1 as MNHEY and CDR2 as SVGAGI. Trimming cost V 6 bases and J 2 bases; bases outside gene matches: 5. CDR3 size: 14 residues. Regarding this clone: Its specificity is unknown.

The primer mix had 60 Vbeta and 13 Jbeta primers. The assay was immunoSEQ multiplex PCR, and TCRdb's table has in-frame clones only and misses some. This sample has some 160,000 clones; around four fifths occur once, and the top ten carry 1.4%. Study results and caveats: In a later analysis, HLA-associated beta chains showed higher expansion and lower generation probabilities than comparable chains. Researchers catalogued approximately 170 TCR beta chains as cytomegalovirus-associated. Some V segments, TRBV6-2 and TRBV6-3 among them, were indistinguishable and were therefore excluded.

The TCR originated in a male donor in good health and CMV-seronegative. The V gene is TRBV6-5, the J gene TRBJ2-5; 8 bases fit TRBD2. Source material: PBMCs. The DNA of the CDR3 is TGTGCCAGCAGCCGAAGCGGGGGACAAGAGACCCAGTACTTC. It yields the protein CASSRSGGQETQYF.